The following is a T cell receptor (beta chain) sequence with its context. These data come from a study of cytomegalovirus exposure and HLA in healthy donors. Trimming left V 1 base short and J 5 bases short, with 15 bases between. This CDR3 region has 15 residues. Germline CDR1 reads SGHRS; CDR2 reads YFSETQ. The PCR had 60 Vbeta and 13 Jbeta primers. Assay: immunoSEQ multiplex PCR; the TCRdb copy retains only in-frame clones and omits some. The table records 100,000 to 150,000 clones, 77% of them present only once. Source material: PBMCs. This chain connects TRBV5-1 to TRBJ1-1; no reliable D call. This clonotype originated in a male donor in good health and CMV-seropositive. CDR3 protein: CASSLQFPELTEAFF. CDR3 DNA: TGCGCCAGCAGCTTGCAATTCCCTGAACTAACTGAAGCTTTCTTT.